These 16 T cell receptor beta chains were sequenced from one sample in a study of T cells in Graves' hyperthyroidism and ophthalmopathy (dated by TCRdb to about 2019). Library prep was done by multiplex PCR. Instrument used: Illumina HiSeq 2000. Amplification of TCR beta CDR3 regions was carried out from RNA transcripts. For the first round of RT-PCR on the TCR CDR3, the HTBI primer set was used together with the Qiagen OneStep RT-PCR kit. In-frame beta chains were kept once TCRdb had trimmed the public reads at Q25 with fastp and called clones with MiXCR. Every CDR3 protein is listed once, alongside the most common genes and DNA of its rows. The sample data list approximately 620,000 distinct CDR3 sequences, and about a sixth of these were observed just once. The ten most abundant clones make up less than 3.5% of the sample. Input material: blood. Every receptor here comes from a woman aged 40 to 50 with Graves' ophthalmopathy.

At least ten counts were recorded for this clonotype. The chain combines TRBV18 with TRBJ1-4; D gene ambiguous. Trimming shortened V by 3 bases and J by 8 bases, and 16 bases separated the two germline ends. The CDR3 sequence is 15 residues long. The V gene's germline CDR1 is KGHSH and CDR2 LQKENI. This CDR3 is CASSPGRTNTEKLFF. In DNA form, the CDR3 reads TGTGCCAGCTCACCCGGCAGAACCAATACCGAAAAACTGTTTTTT. Filled out from reference TRBV18 and TRBJ1-4, the complete variable domain reads NAGVMQNPRHLVRRRGQEARLRCSPMKGHSHVYWYRQLPEEGLKFMVYLQKENIIDESGMPKERFSAEFPKEGPSILRIQQVVRGDSAAYFCASSPGRTNTEKLFFGSGTQLSVL.

For this clonotype: A much larger clone lies one base from this, so it may be a read error. The V and J genes are TRBV20-1 and TRBJ1-5; possibly TRBD1 for D (6 bases). V was pared by 3 bases and J by 9 bases, with 15 bases between. Per germline, CDR1 DFQATT and CDR2 SNEGSKA (reference sequence). There are 13 residues in the CDR3. The CDR3 sequence is CSASRGVGRPQHF. The CDR3 DNA reads TGCAGTGCTAGCAGGGGAGTAGGTCGGCCCCAGCATTTT.

This clonotype appeared many times. The chain couples TRBV18 to TRBJ1-2, with D perhaps TRBD1 (5 bases). The germline V gene has CDR1 KGHSH and CDR2 LQKENI. Deletions cut 0 bases from V and 2 bases from J, with 7 bases between. The CDR3 spans 14 residues. The CDR3 here is CASSPPSGNYGYTF. Here the CDR3 DNA reads TGTGCCAGCTCACCACCCTCAGGGAACTATGGCTACACCTTC. The variable domain in full, with the rest retrieved from reference TRBV18 and TRBJ1-2, is NAGVMQNPRHLVRRRGQEARLRCSPMKGHSHVYWYRQLPEEGLKFMVYLQKENIIDESGMPKERFSAEFPKEGPSILRIQQVVRGDSAAYFCASSPPSGNYGYTFGSGTRLTVV.

This clonotype was detected many times. The chain carries TRBV30 and TRBJ1-1; 12 bases line up with TRBD1. V lost 3 bases, J lost 6 bases, and 5 bases stayed unmatched. The germline V gene has CDR1 GTSNPN and CDR2 SVGIG (reference sequence). The CDR3 contains 14 residues. CDR3 sequence reads: CAWRTGQGASEAFF. Written as DNA, the CDR3 is TGTGCCTGGAGGACGGGACAGGGGGCCTCTGAAGCTTTCTTT.

Remarks on this clonotype: A much larger clone lies a single base off, so this may be a read error. The chain is built from TRBV6-5 and TRBJ2-7; D unresolved. CDR1 MNHEY and CDR2 SVGAGI come from the germline V gene. The CDR3 contains 14 residues. This chain's CDR3 is CASSYGTTAYEQHF. CDR3 nucleotides: TGTGCCAGCAGTTACGGTACTACCGCCTACGAGCAGCACTTC.

This sequence joins TRBV29-1 and TRBJ1-2, with 9 positions matching TRBD1. V shed 3 bases, J shed 7 bases, and the junction held 6 bases outside the gene matches. From germline, CDR1 is SQVTM and CDR2 ANQGSEA. CDR3 length: 13 amino acids. CDR3 sequence (DNA): TGCAGCGTTGATTTGGGGACAGGGCCTGGCTACACCTTC. Protein: CSVDLGTGPGYTF.

The J gene is TRBJ1-6, the V gene TRBV28; perhaps TRBD1 as D (5 bases). Germline V CDR1 and CDR2: MDHEN, SYDVKM. V was shortened by 0 bases and J by 10 bases, with 13 bases between the two germline ends. The CDR3 covers 15 residues. The CDR3 is CASSLWGEVGSPLHF. The CDR3 DNA is TGTGCCAGCAGTTTATGGGGGGAAGTAGGGTCACCCCTCCACTTT.

The chain has TRBV20-1 and TRBJ2-7, with TRBD1 identical over 11 bases. Germline V CDR1 and CDR2: DFQATT, SNEGSKA (reference sequence). This CDR3 is built from 16 residues. V trimming: 0 bases; J trimming: 0 bases; junction bases outside the gene matches: 4. The CDR3 protein is CSARDGGTGGSYEQYF. As DNA, the CDR3 is TGCAGTGCTAGAGATGGTGGGACAGGGGGCTCCTACGAGCAGTACTTC.

This clonotype appeared a few times. The rearrangement joins TRBV5-1 to TRBJ2-5; D may be TRBD1 (7 bases). This CDR3 is built from 19 residues. V gave up 1 base and J gave up 1 base, with 23 bases separating them. Germline CDR1 reads SGHRS; CDR2 reads YFSETQ. CDR3 amino acids: CASSLPRGRGSLLQETQYF. The CDR3 nucleotides are TGCGCCAGCAGCTTGCCGCGGGGCAGGGGGTCTCTTCTCCAAGAGACCCAGTACTTC.

The chain employs TRBV4-1 and TRBJ1-2; D is ambiguous. Trimming removed 4 bases from V and 4 bases from J, with 10 bases in between. The CDR3 is 13 amino acids. Germline loops: CDR1 MGHRA, CDR2 YSYEKL. CDR3 bases: TGCGCCAGCAGCCCCGAACCGTCCTATGGCTACACCTTC. It encodes CASSPEPSYGYTF.

The chain has TRBV5-1 and TRBJ1-4; D call uncertain. V lost 5 bases, J lost 8 bases, and 13 bases lay in between. Germline loops: CDR1 SGHRS, CDR2 YFSETQ. The CDR3 extends over 13 amino acids. The CDR3, as DNA: TGCGCCAGCAGAGGCCAAGTATCCGAAAAACTGTTTTTT. As protein: CASRGQVSEKLFF.

V gene TRBV6-2 or TRBV6-3 combines with J gene TRBJ2-2, with 9 positions matching TRBD1. V was clipped by 10 bases and J by 0 bases; unmatched bases: 3. The germline V gene has CDR1 MNHEY and CDR2 SVGEGT. The CDR3 is made up of 14 amino acids. CDR3 in DNA: TGTGCCATCCGACAGGGGGCGAACACCGGGGAGCTGTTTTTT. Its translation is CAIRQGANTGELFF.

This clonotype was seen at least ten times. This sequence joins TRBV29-1 and TRBJ2-7, with D perhaps assigned TRBD1 or TRBD2 (6 bases each). Germline V CDR1 and CDR2: SQVTM, ANQGSEA. With 4 bases removed from V and 2 bases from J, the gap between germline ends came to 9 bases. This CDR3 region has 12 residues. The CDR3 DNA follows: TGCAGCGTTGCGGGGGCGGCCTACGAGCAGTACTTC. This codes for CSVAGAAYEQYF.

The table lists this clonotype with many counts. The genes are TRBV6-5 and TRBJ1-5; D may be TRBD1 (5 bases). Trimming removed 2 bases at V and 4 bases at J, with 12 bases between. The CDR3 length is 15 residues. The germline V gene encodes CDR1 MNHEY and CDR2 SVGAGI. The CDR3 sequence: CASSYGAGGNQPQHF. CDR3 sequence (DNA): TGTGCCAGCAGTTACGGAGCGGGGGGGAATCAGCCCCAGCATTTT.

This clonotype was found many times. This chain links TRBV11-2 with TRBJ2-1; 10 positions agree with TRBD2. CDR1 is SGHAT, CDR2 FQNNGV, per germline. This CDR3 is 16 amino acids long. V lost 4 bases to trimming and J lost 2 bases; unmatched junction nucleotides: 5. The CDR3 region is CASSSPSGRTYNEQFF. CDR3 bases: TGTGCCAGCAGCTCGCCTAGCGGGAGAACCTACAATGAGCAGTTCTTC.

The chain uses TRBV7-9 and TRBJ1-5; D uncertain. V was trimmed by 8 bases and J by 8 bases, leaving 4 bases between them. Germline assignment: CDR1 SEHNR and CDR2 FQNEAQ (reference sequence). This CDR3 has 9 residues. CDR3 nucleotides: TGTGCCAGCGGGGAGCCCCAGCATTTT. It is translated as CASGEPQHF.